The clone carrying this T cell receptor (beta chain) was counted once. From germline, CDR1 is SGHTA and CDR2 FQGNSA. Trimming stripped 1 base from V and 4 bases from J, with 5 bases between. This CDR3 region has 14 residues. These data belong to a study of beta chain features in type 1 diabetes. Sequenced material consisted of expressed TCRB transcripts (all of the isolated RNA was reverse transcribed). Sequenced by immunoSEQ multiplex PCR; TCRdb stores in-frame clones only, minus some. Of roughly 500,000 clones in the sample, approximately 10% were seen once. The chain is built from TRBV7-2 and TRBJ1-6, with D hard to call. The sequencing input was naive CD4+ T cells from blood. This sequence originates from a young woman in good health. This chain's CDR3 is CASSLGRYNSPLHF. In DNA form, the CDR3 reads TGTGCCAGCAGCTTAGGACGGTATAATTCACCCCTCCACTTT.